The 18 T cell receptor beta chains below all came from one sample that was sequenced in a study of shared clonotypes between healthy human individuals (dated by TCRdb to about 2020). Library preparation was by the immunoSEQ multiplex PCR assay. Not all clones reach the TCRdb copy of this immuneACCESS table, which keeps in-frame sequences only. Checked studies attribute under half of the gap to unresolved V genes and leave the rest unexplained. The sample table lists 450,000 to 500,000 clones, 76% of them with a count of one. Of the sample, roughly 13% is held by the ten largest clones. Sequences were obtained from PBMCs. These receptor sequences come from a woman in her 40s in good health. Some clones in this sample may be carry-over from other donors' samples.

The CDR3: CASRQGGQNTEAFF. The DNA of the CDR3 is TGTGCCAGTCGTCAGGGGGGTCAGAACACTGAAGCTTTCTTT. This chain connects TRBV7-9 to TRBJ1-1, with 7 bases lining up with TRBD1. The V gene's germline CDR1 is SEHNR and CDR2 FQNEAQ (reference sequence). The J segment lost 1 base and the V segment lost 9 bases, leaving 8 bases of the junction unmatched. This CDR3 is built from 14 residues. The variable domain in full, completed from reference TRBV7-9 and TRBJ1-1, reads DTGVSQNPRHKITKRGQNVTFRCDPISEHNRLYWYRQTLGQGPEFLTYFQNEAQLEKSRLLSDRFSAERPKGSFSTLEIQRTEQGDSAMYLCASRQGGQNTEAFFGQGTRLTVV.

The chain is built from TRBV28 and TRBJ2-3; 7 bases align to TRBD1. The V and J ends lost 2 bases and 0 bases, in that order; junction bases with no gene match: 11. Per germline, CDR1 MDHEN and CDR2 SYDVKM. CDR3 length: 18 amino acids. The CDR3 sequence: CASSLNVRDSLSTDTQYF. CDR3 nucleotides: TGTGCCAGCAGTTTAAATGTCAGGGACAGCCTTAGCACAGATACGCAGTATTTT.

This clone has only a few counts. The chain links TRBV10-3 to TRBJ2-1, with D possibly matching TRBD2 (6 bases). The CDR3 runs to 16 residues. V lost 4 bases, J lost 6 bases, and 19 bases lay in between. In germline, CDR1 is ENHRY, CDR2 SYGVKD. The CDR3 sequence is CAISAKELAGGNEQFF. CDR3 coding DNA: TGTGCCATCAGTGCCAAGGAACTAGCCGGAGGCAATGAGCAGTTCTTC.

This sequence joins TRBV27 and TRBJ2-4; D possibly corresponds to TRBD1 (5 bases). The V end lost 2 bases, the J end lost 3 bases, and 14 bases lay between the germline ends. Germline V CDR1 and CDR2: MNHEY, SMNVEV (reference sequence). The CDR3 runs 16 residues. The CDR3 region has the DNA TGTGCCAGCAGTTTAGGCACGGGTAGGGGCAAAAACATTCAGTACTTC. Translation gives CASSLGTGRGKNIQYF.

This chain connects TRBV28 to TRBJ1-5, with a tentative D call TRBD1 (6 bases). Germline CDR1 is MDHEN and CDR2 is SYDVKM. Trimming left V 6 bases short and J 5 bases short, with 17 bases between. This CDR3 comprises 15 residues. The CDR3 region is CASSREGVRDQPQHF. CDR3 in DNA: TGTGCCAGCAGCCGCGAGGGGGTTCGGGATCAGCCCCAGCATTTT.

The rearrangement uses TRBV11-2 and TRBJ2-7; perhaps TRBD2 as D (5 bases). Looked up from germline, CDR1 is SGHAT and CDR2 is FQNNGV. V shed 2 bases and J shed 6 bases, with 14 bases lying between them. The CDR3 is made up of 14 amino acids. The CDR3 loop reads CASSLNRGSGEQYF. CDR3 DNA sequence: TGTGCCAGCAGCTTAAATAGAGGGTCCGGCGAGCAGTACTTC.

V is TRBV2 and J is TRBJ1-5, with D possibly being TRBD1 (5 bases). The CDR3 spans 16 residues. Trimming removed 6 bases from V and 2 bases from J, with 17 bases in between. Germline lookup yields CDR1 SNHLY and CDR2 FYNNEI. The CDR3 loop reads CASRGDGSSGNQPQHF. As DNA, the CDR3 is TGTGCCAGCAGGGGGGACGGATCGAGTGGCAATCAGCCCCAGCATTTT.

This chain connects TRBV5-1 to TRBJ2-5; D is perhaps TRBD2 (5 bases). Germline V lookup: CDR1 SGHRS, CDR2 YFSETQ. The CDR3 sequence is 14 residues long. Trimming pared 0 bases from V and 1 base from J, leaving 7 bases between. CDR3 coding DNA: TGCGCCAGCAGCTTGGCCGGGGTCCAAGAGACCCAGTACTTC. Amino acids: CASSLAGVQETQYF.

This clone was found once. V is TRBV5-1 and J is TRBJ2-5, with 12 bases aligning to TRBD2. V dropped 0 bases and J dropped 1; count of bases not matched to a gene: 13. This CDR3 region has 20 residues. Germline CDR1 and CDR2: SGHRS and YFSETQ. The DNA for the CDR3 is TGCGCCAGCAGCTTGGGCAGGCGTCCACTAGCGGGAGGACGCCAAGAGACCCAGTACTTC. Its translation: CASSLGRRPLAGGRQETQYF.

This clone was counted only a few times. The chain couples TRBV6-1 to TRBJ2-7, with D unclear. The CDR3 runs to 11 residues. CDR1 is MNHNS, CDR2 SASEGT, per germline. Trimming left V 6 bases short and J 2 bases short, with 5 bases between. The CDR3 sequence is CASRIAYEQYF. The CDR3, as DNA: TGTGCCAGCAGAATTGCCTACGAGCAGTACTTC.

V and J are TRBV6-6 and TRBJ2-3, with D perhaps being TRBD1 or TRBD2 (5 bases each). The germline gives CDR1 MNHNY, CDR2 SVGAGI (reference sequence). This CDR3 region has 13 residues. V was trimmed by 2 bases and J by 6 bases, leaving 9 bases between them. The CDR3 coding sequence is TGTGCCAGCAGTTACGGTTGGGGGGATACGCAGTATTTT. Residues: CASSYGWGDTQYF.

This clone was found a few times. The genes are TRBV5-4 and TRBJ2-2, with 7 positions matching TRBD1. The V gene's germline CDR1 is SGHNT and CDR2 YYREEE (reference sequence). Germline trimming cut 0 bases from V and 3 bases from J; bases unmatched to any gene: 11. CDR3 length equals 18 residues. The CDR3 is CASSLGNQGDRHTGELFF. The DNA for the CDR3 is TGTGCCAGCAGCTTGGGCAATCAGGGGGATCGCCACACCGGGGAGCTGTTTTTT.

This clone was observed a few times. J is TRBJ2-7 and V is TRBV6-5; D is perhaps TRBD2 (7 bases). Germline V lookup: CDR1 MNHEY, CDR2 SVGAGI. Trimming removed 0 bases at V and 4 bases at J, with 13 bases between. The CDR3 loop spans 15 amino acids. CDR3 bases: TGTGCCAGCAGTTACTCGGGGGGGCGCCGGTACGAGCAGTACTTC. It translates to CASSYSGGRRYEQYF.

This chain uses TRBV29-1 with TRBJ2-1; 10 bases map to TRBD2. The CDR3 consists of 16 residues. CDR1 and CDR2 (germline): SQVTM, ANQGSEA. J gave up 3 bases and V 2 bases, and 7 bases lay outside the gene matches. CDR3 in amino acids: CSVEYRASGSYNEQFF. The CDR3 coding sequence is TGCAGCGTTGAATACAGAGCTAGCGGGAGCTACAATGAGCAGTTCTTC.

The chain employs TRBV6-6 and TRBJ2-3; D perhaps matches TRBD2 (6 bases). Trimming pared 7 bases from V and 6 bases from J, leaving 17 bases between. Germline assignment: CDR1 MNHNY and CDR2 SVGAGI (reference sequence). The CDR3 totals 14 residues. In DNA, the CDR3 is TGTGCCAGCAAGAAAGCGGCGGGAAGGGATACGCAGTATTTT. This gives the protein CASKKAAGRDTQYF.

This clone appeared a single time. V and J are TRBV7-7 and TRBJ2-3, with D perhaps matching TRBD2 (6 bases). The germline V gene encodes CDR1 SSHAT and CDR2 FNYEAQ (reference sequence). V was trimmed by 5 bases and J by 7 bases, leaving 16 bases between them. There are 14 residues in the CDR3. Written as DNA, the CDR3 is TGTGCCAGCAGCGCGGGACCCCTGGGTTATACGCAGTATTTT. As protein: CASSAGPLGYTQYF.

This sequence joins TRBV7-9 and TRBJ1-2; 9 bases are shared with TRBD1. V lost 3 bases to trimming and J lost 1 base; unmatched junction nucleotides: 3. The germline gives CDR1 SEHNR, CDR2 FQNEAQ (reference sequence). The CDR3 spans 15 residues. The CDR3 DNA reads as TGTGCCAGCAGCTTTCCGGGACAGGGTAACTATGGCTACACCTTC. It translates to CASSFPGQGNYGYTF.

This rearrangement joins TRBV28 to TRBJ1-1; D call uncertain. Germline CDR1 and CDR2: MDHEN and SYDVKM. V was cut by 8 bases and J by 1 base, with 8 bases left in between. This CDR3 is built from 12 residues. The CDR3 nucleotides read TGTGCCAGCCGGCTGGGGAACACTGAAGCTTTCTTT. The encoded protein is CASRLGNTEAFF.